Listed here are 17 T cell receptor beta chains from one sample, sequenced in a study of blood T cell repertoires in COVID-19. Measured with immunoSEQ multiplex PCR; TCRdb has only the in-frame clones, and not every one. The table records about 110,000 clones, over 75% of them present only once. Sequences were obtained from peripheral blood. The receptors here all came from a woman aged 70-85 years who had recovered from COVID-19.

The chain joins TRBV6-7 to TRBJ1-5; 11 nucleotides agree with TRBD1. TRBV6-7 is an open reading frame whose function is uncertain. V shed 5 bases and J 7 bases; nucleotides not matched to a gene: 7. The CDR3 is made up of 15 amino acids. CDR3 sequence reads: CASSQWTGGGQPQHF. The CDR3 nucleotides are TGTGCCAGCAGTCAATGGACAGGGGGCGGACAGCCCCAGCATTTT.

The DNA of the CDR3 is TGTGCCAGCAGCCTACGGATCGGACAGGGTAGCTACAATGAGCAGTTCTTC. Its protein product is CASSLRIGQGSYNEQFF. This rearrangement joins TRBV9 to TRBJ2-1, with 8 nucleotides matching TRBD1. With V trimmed by 4 bases and J by 3 bases, 12 bases remained unmatched. Looked up from germline, CDR1 is SGDLS and CDR2 is YYNGEE. This CDR3 spans 17 amino acids. The complete variable domain, with remaining parts taken from reference TRBV9 and TRBJ2-1, reads DSGVTQTPKHLITATGQRVTLRCSPRSGDLSVYWYQQSLDQGLQFLIQYYNGEERAKGNILERFSAQQFPDLHSELNLSSLELGDSALYFCASSLRIGQGSYNEQFFGPGTRLTVL.

The chain links TRBV19 to TRBJ2-1; 8 bases map to TRBD1. Germline assignment: CDR1 LNHDA and CDR2 SQIVND (reference sequence). CDR3 length: 19 residues. Germline trimming cut 3 bases from V and 5 bases from J; bases unmatched to any gene: 18. CDR3 nucleotide sequence: TGTGCCAGTAGTATGGTCCAGGGGGCAAGGGTACGGGTAGACAATGAGCAGTTCTTC. Translated: CASSMVQGARVRVDNEQFF.

The J gene is TRBJ2-7, the V gene TRBV28, with D perhaps TRBD1 (6 bases). V was pared by 6 bases and J by 4 bases, with 19 bases between. This CDR3 region has 15 residues. In germline, CDR1 is MDHEN, CDR2 SYDVKM. This CDR3 is CASRETGEYGYEQYF. Here the CDR3 DNA reads TGTGCCAGCAGGGAGACAGGAGAATACGGATACGAGCAGTACTTC.

The genes are TRBV14 and TRBJ2-7; maybe TRBD1 (5 bases). CDR3 length: 15 amino acids. Germline loops: CDR1 SGHDN, CDR2 FVKESK. Trimming took off 0 bases at V and 3 bases at J, with 12 bases between the two ends. DNA for the CDR3: TGTGCCAGCAGCCAAGACAGGGTCAGGTTCTACGAGCAGTACTTC. It is translated as CASSQDRVRFYEQYF.

The genes are TRBV5-4 and TRBJ2-7, with TRBD1 as a possible D gene (6 bases). The germline CDR1 and CDR2 sequences are SGHNT and YYREEE (reference sequence). Trimming cost V 0 bases and J 3 bases, with 7 bases left between them. This CDR3 is 13 amino acids long. CDR3 bases: TGTGCCAGCAGCTTGGACAGGGTCTACGAGCAGTACTTC. This codes for CASSLDRVYEQYF.

This clone was detected only once. The chain couples TRBV2 to TRBJ2-7; D remains unclear. CDR1 SNHLY and CDR2 FYNNEI come from the germline V gene. Trimming shortened V by 1 base and J by 3 bases, and 7 bases separated the two germline ends. This CDR3 has 13 amino acids. CDR3 residues: CASSEGHFYEQYF. DNA for the CDR3: TGTGCCAGCAGTGAAGGACATTTCTACGAGCAGTACTTC.

For the CDR3, the DNA is TGTGCCAGCAGCTTAGTGCAGGTCAATCAGCCCCAGCATTTT. This encodes CASSLVQVNQPQHF. This chain connects TRBV11-3 to TRBJ1-5; D remains ambiguous. CDR1 is SGHNT, CDR2 YENEEA, per germline. The CDR3 totals 14 residues. Trimming pared 1 base from V and 3 bases from J, leaving 7 bases between.

V gene TRBV10-3 combines with J gene TRBJ2-7, with 8 bases fitting TRBD1. Germline assignment: CDR1 ENHRY and CDR2 SYGVKD. The CDR3 length is 14 residues. The junction had 8 bases not matched to a gene; V was cut back by 4 bases and J by 6 bases. Here the CDR3 reads CAISVDRVNVEQYF. The CDR3 DNA is TGTGCCATCAGTGTGGACAGGGTAAACGTCGAGCAGTACTTC.

The chain combines TRBV2 with TRBJ2-3; TRBD2 matches 8 bases. Germline loops: CDR1 SNHLY, CDR2 FYNNEI. This CDR3 has 14 amino acids. J lost 6 bases, V lost 4 bases, and 6 bases had no gene match. The CDR3 DNA is TGTGCCAGCAGTGCTACTAGCGGTACCGATACGCAGTATTTT. Protein product: CASSATSGTDTQYF.

The chain has TRBV7-3 and TRBJ1-2; D remains unclear. In germline, CDR1 is SGHTA, CDR2 FQGTGA. This CDR3 has 13 amino acids. The germline V and J ends were trimmed by 3 bases and 7 bases, with 12 bases remaining between them. The CDR3 loop is CASSFTTGFGYTF. DNA for the CDR3: TGTGCCAGCAGCTTTACGACGGGATTTGGCTACACCTTC.

The V gene is TRBV29-1, the J gene TRBJ1-5; 9 bases match TRBD1. V trimming: 6 bases; J trimming: 6 bases; junction bases outside the gene matches: 9. Germline V lookup: CDR1 SQVTM, CDR2 ANQGSEA. The CDR3 totals 14 residues. CDR3 nucleotides: TGCAGCGTCGGAGAGGGACAGGGTAGTCAGCCCCAGCATTTT. Translation gives CSVGEGQGSQPQHF.

The J gene is TRBJ2-7, the V gene TRBV24-1; D not certain. V was trimmed by 9 bases and J by 1 base, leaving 9 bases between them. Germline values: CDR1 KGHDR, CDR2 SFDVKD. This CDR3 has 12 amino acids. The CDR3 loop is CATLKHSYEQYF. CDR3 in DNA: TGTGCCACCCTTAAACATTCCTACGAGCAGTACTTC.

V usage is TRBV4-2 and J usage is TRBJ2-1; 10 bases align to TRBD2. From germline, CDR1 is LGHNA and CDR2 YNFKEQ. J was trimmed by 8 bases and V by 4 bases; bases with no gene match: 14. The CDR3 is made up of 17 amino acids. Here the CDR3 reads CASSPPRASGGGDEQFF. The DNA for the CDR3 is TGTGCCAGCAGCCCCCCACGGGCTAGCGGGGGCGGGGATGAGCAGTTCTTC.

This chain uses TRBV4-3 with TRBJ1-3; D is perhaps TRBD1 (5 bases). Germline values: CDR1 LGHNA, CDR2 YSLEER. V gave up 0 bases and J gave up 0 bases, with 12 bases separating them. The CDR3 is 17 residues long. In DNA form, the CDR3 reads TGCGCCAGCAGCCAAGATCTGGCAGGGCACTCTGGAAACACCATATATTTT. Translated: CASSQDLAGHSGNTIYF.

The CDR3 nucleotides are TGTGCCAGCAGGCCAGGGTTTCCCTTCGGCACAGATACGCAGTATTTT. Translating it yields CASRPGFPFGTDTQYF. The chain combines TRBV28 with TRBJ2-3; tentatively, D is TRBD1 (5 bases). This CDR3 is built from 16 residues. Trimming took 6 bases from V and 1 from J, leaving 17 bases between them. CDR1 MDHEN and CDR2 SYDVKM come from the germline V gene.

The chain employs TRBV9 and TRBJ2-5; 16 bases fit TRBD2. This CDR3 comprises 16 residues. CDR1 SGDLS and CDR2 YYNGEE come from the germline V gene. After removal of 3 bases from V and 5 bases from J, the junction contained 4 bases not matched to a gene. DNA for the CDR3: TGTGCCAGCAGCGAGGGACTAGCGGGAGGGAGTGAGACCCAGTACTTC. This translates into CASSEGLAGGSETQYF.